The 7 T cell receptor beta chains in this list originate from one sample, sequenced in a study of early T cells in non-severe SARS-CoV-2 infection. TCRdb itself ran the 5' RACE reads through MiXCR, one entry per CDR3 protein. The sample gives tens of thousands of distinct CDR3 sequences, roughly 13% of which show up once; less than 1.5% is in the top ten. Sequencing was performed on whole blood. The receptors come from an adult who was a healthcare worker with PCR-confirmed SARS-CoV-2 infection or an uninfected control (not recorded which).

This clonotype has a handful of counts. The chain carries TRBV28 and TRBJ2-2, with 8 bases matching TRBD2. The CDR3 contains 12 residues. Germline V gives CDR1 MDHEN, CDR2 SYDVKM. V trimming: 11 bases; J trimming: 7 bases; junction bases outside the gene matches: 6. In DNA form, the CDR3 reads TGTGCCCACCGCGGGAGGCACGGGGAGCTGTTTTTT. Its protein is CAHRGRHGELFF.

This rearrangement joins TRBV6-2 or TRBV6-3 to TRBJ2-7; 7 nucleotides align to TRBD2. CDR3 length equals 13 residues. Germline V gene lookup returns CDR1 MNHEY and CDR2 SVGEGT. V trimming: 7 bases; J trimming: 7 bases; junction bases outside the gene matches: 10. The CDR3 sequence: CASTYGGGKEQYF. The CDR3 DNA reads TGTGCCAGCACCTACGGCGGGGGAAAAGAGCAGTACTTC.

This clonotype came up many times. The CDR3 DNA follows: TGTGCCAGCAGACAACTAGCGAAGAACACCGGGGAGCTGTTTTTT. Translation gives CASRQLAKNTGELFF. This sequence joins TRBV12-3 or TRBV12-4 and TRBJ2-2; TRBD2 agrees at 7 bases. Germline trimming cut 6 bases from V and 1 base from J; bases unmatched to any gene: 5. CDR3 length: 15 amino acids.

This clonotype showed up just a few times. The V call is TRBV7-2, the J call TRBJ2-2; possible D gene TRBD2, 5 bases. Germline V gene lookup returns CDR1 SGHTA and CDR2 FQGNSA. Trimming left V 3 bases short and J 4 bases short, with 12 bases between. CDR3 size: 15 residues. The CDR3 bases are TGTGCCAGCAGCTTGTGGCACCGGGGCACCGGGGAGCTGTTTTTT. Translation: CASSLWHRGTGELFF.

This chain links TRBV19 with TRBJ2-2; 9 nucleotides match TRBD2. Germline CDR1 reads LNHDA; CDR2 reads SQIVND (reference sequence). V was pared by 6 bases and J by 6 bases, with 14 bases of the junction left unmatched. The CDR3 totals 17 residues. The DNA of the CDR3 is TGTGCCAGTAGCCTGGGACTAGCTTTTGGTTGGTCCGGGGAGCTGTTTTTT. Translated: CASSLGLAFGWSGELFF.

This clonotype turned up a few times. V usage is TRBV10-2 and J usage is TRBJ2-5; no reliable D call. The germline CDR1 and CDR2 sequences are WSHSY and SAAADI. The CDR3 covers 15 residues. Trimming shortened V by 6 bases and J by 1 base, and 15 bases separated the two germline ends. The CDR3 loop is CASSSRRTLQETQYF. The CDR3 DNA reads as TGCGCCAGCAGCTCCAGGCGTACACTCCAAGAGACCCAGTACTTC.

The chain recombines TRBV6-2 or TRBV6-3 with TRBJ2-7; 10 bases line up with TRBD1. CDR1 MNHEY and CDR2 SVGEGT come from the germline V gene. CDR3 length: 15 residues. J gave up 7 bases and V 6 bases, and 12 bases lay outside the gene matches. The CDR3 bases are TGTGCCAGCAGGGAGACCGGGACAGGGGAAGTTGAGCAGTACTTC. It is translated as CASRETGTGEVEQYF.